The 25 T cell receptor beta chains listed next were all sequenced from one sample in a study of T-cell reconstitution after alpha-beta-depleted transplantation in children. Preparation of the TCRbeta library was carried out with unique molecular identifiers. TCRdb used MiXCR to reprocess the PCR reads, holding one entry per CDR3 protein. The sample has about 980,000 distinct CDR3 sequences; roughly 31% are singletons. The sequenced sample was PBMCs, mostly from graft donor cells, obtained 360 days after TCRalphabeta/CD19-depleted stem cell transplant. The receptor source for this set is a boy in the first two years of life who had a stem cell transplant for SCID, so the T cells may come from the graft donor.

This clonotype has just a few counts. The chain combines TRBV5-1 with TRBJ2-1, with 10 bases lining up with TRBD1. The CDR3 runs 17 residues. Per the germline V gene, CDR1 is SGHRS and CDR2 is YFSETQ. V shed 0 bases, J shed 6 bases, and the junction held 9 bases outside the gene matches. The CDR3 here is CASSLAGGTGVRNEQFF. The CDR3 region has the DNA TGCGCCAGCAGCTTGGCCGGCGGGACAGGGGTACGCAATGAGCAGTTCTTC.

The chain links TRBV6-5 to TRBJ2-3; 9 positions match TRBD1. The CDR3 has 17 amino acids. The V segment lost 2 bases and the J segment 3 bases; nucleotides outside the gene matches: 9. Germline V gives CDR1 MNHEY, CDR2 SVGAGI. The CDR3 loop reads CASSYRDGQGRTDTQYF. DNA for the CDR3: TGTGCCAGCAGTTACCGAGACGGACAGGGGAGGACAGATACGCAGTATTTT.

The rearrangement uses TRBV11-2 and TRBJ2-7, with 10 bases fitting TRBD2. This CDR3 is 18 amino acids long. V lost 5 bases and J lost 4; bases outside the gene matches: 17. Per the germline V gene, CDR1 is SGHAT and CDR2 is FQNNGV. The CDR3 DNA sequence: TGTGCCAGCAGCCCCCTTTTTGGACTAGCGGAGGGATCTTACGAGCAGTACTTC. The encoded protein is CASSPLFGLAEGSYEQYF. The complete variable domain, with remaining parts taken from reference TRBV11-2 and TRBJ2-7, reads EAGVAQSPRYKIIEKRQSVAFWCNPISGHATLYWYQQILGQGPKLLIQFQNNGVVDDSQLPKDRFSAERLKGVDSTLKIQPAKLEDSAVYLCASSPLFGLAEGSYEQYFGPGTRLTVT.

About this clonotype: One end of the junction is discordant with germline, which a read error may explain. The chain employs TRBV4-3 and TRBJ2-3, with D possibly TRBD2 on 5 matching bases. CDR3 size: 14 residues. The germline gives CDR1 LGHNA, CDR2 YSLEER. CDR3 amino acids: CASSQTGSRDTQYF. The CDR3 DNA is TGCGCCAGCAGCCAGACTGGGAGCAGAGATACGCAGTATTTT.

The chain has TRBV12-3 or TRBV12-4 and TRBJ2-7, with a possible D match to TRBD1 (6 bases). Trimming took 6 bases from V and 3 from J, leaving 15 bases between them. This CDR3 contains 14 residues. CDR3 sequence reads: CASSQGAQGYEQYF. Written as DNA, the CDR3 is TGTGCCAGCAGCCAAGGGGCACAGGGCTACGAGCAGTACTTC.

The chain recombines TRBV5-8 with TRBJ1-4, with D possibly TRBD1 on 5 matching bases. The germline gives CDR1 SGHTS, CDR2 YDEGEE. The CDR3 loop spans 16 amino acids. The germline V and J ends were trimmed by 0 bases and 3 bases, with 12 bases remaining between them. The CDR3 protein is CASSLVHGTSNEKLFF. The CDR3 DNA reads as TGTGCCAGCAGCTTGGTTCATGGGACCTCTAATGAAAAACTGTTTTTT.

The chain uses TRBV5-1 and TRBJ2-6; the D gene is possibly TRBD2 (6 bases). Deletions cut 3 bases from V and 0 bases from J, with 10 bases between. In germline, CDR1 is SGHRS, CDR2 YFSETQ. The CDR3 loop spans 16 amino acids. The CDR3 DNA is TGCGCCAGCAGCTCCGGAGGGAGCTCTGGGGCCAACGTCCTGACTTTC. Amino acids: CASSSGGSSGANVLTF. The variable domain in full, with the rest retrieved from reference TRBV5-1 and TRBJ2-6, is KAGVTQTPRYLIKTRGQQVTLSCSPISGHRSVSWYQQTPGQGLQFLFEYFSETQRNKGNFPGRFSGRQFSNSRSEMNVSTLELGDSALYLCASSSGGSSGANVLTFGAGSRLTVL.

Written as DNA, the CDR3 is TGCAGCGCCCGGACTGAAATCACTGAAGCTTTCTTT. Translation gives CSARTEITEAFF. The chain uses TRBV29-1 and TRBJ1-1; D gene uncertain. Trimming cost V 7 bases and J 4 bases, with 13 bases left between them. The CDR3 extends over 12 amino acids. Germline loops: CDR1 SQVTM, CDR2 ANQGSEA.

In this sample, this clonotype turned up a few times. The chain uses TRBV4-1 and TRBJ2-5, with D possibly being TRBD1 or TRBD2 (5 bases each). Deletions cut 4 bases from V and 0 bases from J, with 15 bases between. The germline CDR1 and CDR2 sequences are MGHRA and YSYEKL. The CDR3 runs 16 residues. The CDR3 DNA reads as TGCGCCAGCAGCCCAGGGTGGAGCGGTTACCAAGAGACCCAGTACTTC. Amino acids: CASSPGWSGYQETQYF.

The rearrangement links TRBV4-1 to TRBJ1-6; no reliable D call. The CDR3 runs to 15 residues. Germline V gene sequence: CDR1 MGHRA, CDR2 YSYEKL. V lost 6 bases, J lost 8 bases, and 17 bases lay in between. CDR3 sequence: CASRTSGRQDSPLHF. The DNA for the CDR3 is TGCGCCAGCAGAACTTCTGGGAGGCAGGATTCACCCCTCCACTTT.

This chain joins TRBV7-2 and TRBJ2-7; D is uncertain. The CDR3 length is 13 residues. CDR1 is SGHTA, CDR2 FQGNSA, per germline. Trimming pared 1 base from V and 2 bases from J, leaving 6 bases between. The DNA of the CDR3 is TGTGCCAGCAGCTTAGTTCCTCCCTACGAGCAGTACTTC. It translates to CASSLVPPYEQYF.

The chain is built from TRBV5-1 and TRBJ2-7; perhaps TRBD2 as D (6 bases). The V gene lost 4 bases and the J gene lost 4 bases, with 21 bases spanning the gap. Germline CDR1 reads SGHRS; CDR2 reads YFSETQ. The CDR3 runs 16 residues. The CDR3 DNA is TGCGCCAGCAGCCCCGGAGCGGGTAAGACTTTGTACGAGCAGTACTTC. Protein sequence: CASSPGAGKTLYEQYF.

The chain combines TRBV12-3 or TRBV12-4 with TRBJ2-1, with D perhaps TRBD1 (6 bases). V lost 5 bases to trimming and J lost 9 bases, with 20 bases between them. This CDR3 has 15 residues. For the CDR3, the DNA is TGTGCCAGCAGTCTCCGGAAGGGACACCCTAGTGAGCAGTTCTTC. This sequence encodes CASSLRKGHPSEQFF.

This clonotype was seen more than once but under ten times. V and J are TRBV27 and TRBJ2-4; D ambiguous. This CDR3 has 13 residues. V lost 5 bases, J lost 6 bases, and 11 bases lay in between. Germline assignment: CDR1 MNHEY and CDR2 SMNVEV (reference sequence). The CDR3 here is CASSPDGGNIQYF. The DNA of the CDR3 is TGTGCCAGCAGTCCCGACGGCGGAAACATTCAGTACTTC.

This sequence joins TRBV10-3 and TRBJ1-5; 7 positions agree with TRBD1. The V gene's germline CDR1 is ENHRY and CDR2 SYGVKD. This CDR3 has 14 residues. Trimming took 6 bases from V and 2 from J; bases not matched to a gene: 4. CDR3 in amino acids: CAISPGQGNQPQHF. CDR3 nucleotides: TGTGCCATCAGCCCCGGACAGGGCAATCAGCCCCAGCATTTT.

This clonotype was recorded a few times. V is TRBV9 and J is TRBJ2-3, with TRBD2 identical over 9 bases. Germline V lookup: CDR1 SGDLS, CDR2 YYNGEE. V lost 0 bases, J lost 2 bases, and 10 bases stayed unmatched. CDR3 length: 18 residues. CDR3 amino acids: CASSVVETSGPLTDTQYF. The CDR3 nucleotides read TGTGCCAGCAGCGTAGTCGAGACTAGCGGCCCCCTCACAGATACGCAGTATTTT.

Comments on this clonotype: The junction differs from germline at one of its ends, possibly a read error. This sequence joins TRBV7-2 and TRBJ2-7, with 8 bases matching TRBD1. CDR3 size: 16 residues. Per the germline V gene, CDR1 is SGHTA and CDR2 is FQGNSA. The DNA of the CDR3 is TGTGCCAGCACCTTGGACAGGGTCCTCCCTTTTTACGGGCAGTACTTC. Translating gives CASTLDRVLPFYGQYF.

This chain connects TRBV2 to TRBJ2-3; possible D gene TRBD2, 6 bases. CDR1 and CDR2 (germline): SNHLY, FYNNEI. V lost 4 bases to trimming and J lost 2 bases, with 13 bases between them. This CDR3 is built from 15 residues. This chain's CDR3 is CASSGAGGITDTQYF. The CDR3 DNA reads TGTGCCAGCAGTGGAGCGGGCGGAATCACAGATACGCAGTATTTT.

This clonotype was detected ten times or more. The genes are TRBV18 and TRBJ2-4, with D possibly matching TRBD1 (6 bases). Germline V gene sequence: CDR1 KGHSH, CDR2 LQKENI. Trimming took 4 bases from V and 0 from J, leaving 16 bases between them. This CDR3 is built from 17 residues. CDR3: CASSQQDRLLAKNIQYF. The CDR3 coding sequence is TGTGCCAGCTCACAGCAAGACAGGTTACTAGCCAAAAACATTCAGTACTTC.

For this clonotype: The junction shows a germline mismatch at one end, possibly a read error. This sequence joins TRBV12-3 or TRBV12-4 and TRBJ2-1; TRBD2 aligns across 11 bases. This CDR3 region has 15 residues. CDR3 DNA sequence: TGTGCCAGCACCCTAGCGGGGGGCTCCAACAATGAGCAGTTCTTC. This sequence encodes CASTLAGGSNNEQFF.

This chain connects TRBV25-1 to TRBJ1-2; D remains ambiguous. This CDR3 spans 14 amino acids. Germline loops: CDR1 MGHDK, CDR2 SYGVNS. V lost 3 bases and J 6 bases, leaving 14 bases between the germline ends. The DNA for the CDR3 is TGTGCCAGCAGTGACCCTTATCAACCCCATGGCTACACCTTC. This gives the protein CASSDPYQPHGYTF.

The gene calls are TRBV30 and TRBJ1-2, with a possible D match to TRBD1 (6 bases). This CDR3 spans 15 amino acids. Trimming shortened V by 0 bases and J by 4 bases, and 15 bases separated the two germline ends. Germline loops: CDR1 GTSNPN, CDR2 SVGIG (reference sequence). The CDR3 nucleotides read TGTGCCTGGAGTGTACATATCGGACAGAGCTATGGCTACACCTTC. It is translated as CAWSVHIGQSYGYTF.

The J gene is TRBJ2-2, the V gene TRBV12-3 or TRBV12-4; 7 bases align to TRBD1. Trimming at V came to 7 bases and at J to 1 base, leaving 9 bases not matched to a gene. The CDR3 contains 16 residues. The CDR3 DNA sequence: TGTGCCAGCATAGGCCAGGGGACAGTGAACACCGGGGAGCTGTTTTTT. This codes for CASIGQGTVNTGELFF.

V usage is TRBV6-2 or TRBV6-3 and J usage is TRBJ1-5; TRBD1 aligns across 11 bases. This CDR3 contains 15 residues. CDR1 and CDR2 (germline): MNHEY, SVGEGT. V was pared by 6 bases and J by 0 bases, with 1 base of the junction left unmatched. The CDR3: CASRDRGLSNQPQHF. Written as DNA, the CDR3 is TGTGCCAGCAGGGACAGGGGGCTTAGCAATCAGCCCCAGCATTTT.

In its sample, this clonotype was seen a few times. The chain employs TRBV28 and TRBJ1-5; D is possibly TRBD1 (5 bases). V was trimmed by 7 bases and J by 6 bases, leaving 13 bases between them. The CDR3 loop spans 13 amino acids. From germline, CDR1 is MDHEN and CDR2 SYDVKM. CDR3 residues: CASNLRGGQPQHF. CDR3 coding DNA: TGTGCCAGCAACCTAAGGGGCGGTCAGCCCCAGCATTTT.